The T cell receptor beta chain under discussion was sequenced for a study of blood T cell repertoires in COVID-19. Remarks on this clone: The sample holds other DNA sequences that translate to the same CDR3.

Sequencing was performed with immunoSEQ multiplex PCR; in TCRdb, only in-frame clones are kept and a portion is missing. Among roughly 100,000 clones, about 91% were seen once, and the ten largest hold less than 5.5%. The specimen sequenced was peripheral blood. The receptor was derived from a man younger than 35 with acute or convalescent COVID-19.

The CDR3 sequence is CASSLWTSGSNEQFF. The DNA of the CDR3 is TGCGCCAGCAGCTTGTGGACTAGCGGGAGCAATGAGCAGTTCTTC. The chain uses TRBV5-1 and TRBJ2-1; 13 nucleotides match TRBD2. Looked up from germline, CDR1 is SGHRS and CDR2 is YFSETQ. The CDR3 has 15 amino acids. With 1 base clipped from V and 6 bases from J, the junction kept 1 base outside the gene matches.